The 22 T cell receptor beta chains reported below all come from one sample, sequenced in a study of control samples from healthy donors and cancer patients. Repertoires were generated with immunoSEQ multiplex PCR, while TCRdb's copy carries only in-frame clones and drops some. The repertoire holds 60,000 to 65,000 clones, 70% to 90% seen once, with about 5% in the top ten. The sequenced material came from blood. Receptor source: a man aged 35-49 years in good health.

The J gene is TRBJ2-1, the V gene TRBV6-4; 9 nucleotides match TRBD2. The germline V gene has CDR1 MRHNA and CDR2 SNTAGT. The CDR3 runs to 15 residues. J gave up 8 bases and V 4 bases, and 9 bases lay outside the gene matches. CDR3 nucleotide sequence: TGTGCCAGCAGTGTCGGCCCTAGCGGGGAAGATGAGCAGTTCTTC. Amino acids: CASSVGPSGEDEQFF.

The chain uses TRBV27 and TRBJ1-5, with a possible D match to TRBD1 (5 bases). The germline V gene encodes CDR1 MNHEY and CDR2 SMNVEV (reference sequence). The CDR3 is 15 residues long. V was pared by 2 bases and J by 0 bases, with 8 bases between. CDR3 sequence: CASSLGANSNQPQHF. In nucleotides, the CDR3 is TGTGCCAGCAGTTTAGGGGCAAATAGCAATCAGCCCCAGCATTTT.

This chain joins TRBV15 and TRBJ2-1; D uncertain. The germline V and J ends were trimmed by 0 bases and 0 bases, with 12 bases remaining between them. Germline-derived CDR1 and CDR2 are LNHNV and YYDKDF (reference sequence). The CDR3 is 17 residues long. The CDR3 coding sequence is TGTGCCACCAGCAGAGATTATCAGGTACCCTCCTACAATGAGCAGTTCTTC. Its protein is CATSRDYQVPSYNEQFF.

This rearrangement joins TRBV5-5 to TRBJ1-1; tentatively, D is TRBD1 (6 bases). Trimming cost V 4 bases and J 5 bases, with 18 bases left between them. The length of the CDR3 is 15 residues. Germline CDR1 SGHKS, CDR2 YYEKEE (reference sequence). This CDR3 is CASSLLWGRGTEAFF. The CDR3 region has the DNA TGTGCCAGCAGCCTCCTTTGGGGGCGCGGAACTGAAGCTTTCTTT.

The CDR3 DNA follows: TGCGCCAGCAGCTTGGAAGGGACCGCTCAGCCCCAGCATTTT. Amino acids: CASSLEGTAQPQHF. The V call is TRBV5-1, the J call TRBJ1-5, with D possibly TRBD1 on 5 matching bases. The CDR3 has 14 residues. Germline V lookup: CDR1 SGHRS, CDR2 YFSETQ. V dropped 0 bases and J dropped 6 bases, with 10 bases sitting between them.

The rearrangement joins TRBV20-1 to TRBJ1-6; D might be TRBD1 (5 bases). The CDR3 covers 16 residues. Between the trimmed V and J ends, which lost 3 bases and 5 bases, there was a span of 17 bases. Germline CDR1 reads DFQATT; CDR2 reads SNEGSKA (reference sequence). CDR3: CSASDARDGNNSPLHF. The CDR3 coding sequence is TGCAGTGCTAGTGATGCTCGGGACGGAAATAATTCACCCCTCCACTTT.

V gene TRBV6-2 or TRBV6-3 combines with J gene TRBJ2-1; 8 positions agree with TRBD2. Losses at the gene ends were 0 bases for V and 12 bases for J; bases not matched to a gene: 13. The length of the CDR3 is 16 residues. CDR1 and CDR2 (germline): MNHEY, SVGEGT. The CDR3 DNA sequence: TGTGCCAGCAGTTACTCTCGGTCGCGGGGGGCCGTCGGGCAGTTCTTC. Its translation: CASSYSRSRGAVGQFF.

The genes are TRBV11-2 and TRBJ2-3, with 9 bases fitting TRBD2. Per the germline V gene, CDR1 is SGHAT and CDR2 is FQNNGV. CDR3 length: 17 amino acids. The V gene end was trimmed by 5 bases and the J gene end by 0 bases; junction bases not matched to a gene: 9. CDR3 DNA: TGTGCCAGCAGCCCCCGGGGCGGGGGGGCGAGCACAGATACGCAGTATTTT. Residues: CASSPRGGGASTDTQYF.

J is TRBJ2-5 and V is TRBV11-2; tentative D call: TRBD2 (7 bases). CDR3 length: 14 residues. Deletions cut 2 bases from V and 5 bases from J, with 12 bases between. The germline V gene encodes CDR1 SGHAT and CDR2 FQNNGV. The CDR3: CASSLRGAGETQYF. In DNA, the CDR3 is TGTGCCAGCAGCTTACGGGGGGCGGGGGAGACCCAGTACTTC.

The genes are TRBV18 and TRBJ1-4, with 9 bases fitting TRBD1. Per the germline V gene, CDR1 is KGHSH and CDR2 is LQKENI. The CDR3 totals 15 residues. The V gene end was trimmed by 3 bases and the J gene end by 8 bases; junction bases not matched to a gene: 7. CDR3 coding DNA: TGTGCCAGCTCACCTGAGGGACAGGGAAACGAAAAACTGTTTTTT. Translated: CASSPEGQGNEKLFF.

This clone is a singleton in its sample. The rearrangement uses TRBV3-1 (or the pseudogene TRBV3-2) and TRBJ1-3, with 7 positions matching TRBD1. In germline, CDR1 is LGHDT, CDR2 YNNKEL (reference sequence). CDR3 size: 17 residues. V lost 0 bases to trimming and J lost 0 bases; unmatched junction nucleotides: 5. This CDR3 reads CASSQERTGVSGNTIYF. The CDR3 nucleotides are TGTGCCAGCAGCCAAGAGAGGACAGGAGTCTCTGGAAACACCATATATTTT.

In DNA, the CDR3 is TGTGCCAGCAGCCCCACAGTAGAGGTGGGGGCCAACGTCCTGACTTTC. As protein: CASSPTVEVGANVLTF. This chain connects TRBV5-6 to TRBJ2-6; D remains ambiguous. In germline, CDR1 is SGHDT, CDR2 YYEEEE. This CDR3 is built from 16 residues. With 4 bases removed from V and 4 bases from J, the gap between germline ends came to 15 bases.

The chain employs TRBV11-1 and TRBJ1-5; TRBD1 matches 10 bases. The V segment lost 5 bases and the J segment 3 bases; nucleotides outside the gene matches: 4. The CDR3 is made up of 15 amino acids. Germline CDR1 reads SGHAT; CDR2 reads FQDESV (reference sequence). CDR3 coding DNA: TGTGCCAGCAGCGCCGGGACAGGGGCCAATCAGCCCCAGCATTTT. Protein: CASSAGTGANQPQHF.

The chain employs TRBV7-9 and TRBJ1-5; TRBD1 agrees at 8 bases. CDR3 length: 16 residues. With 4 bases clipped from V and 2 bases from J, the junction kept 7 bases outside the gene matches. Germline CDR1 reads SEHNR; CDR2 reads FQNEAQ (reference sequence). In nucleotides, the CDR3 is TGTGCCAGCAGCTACCAGGGGGCGTGGGGCAATCAGCCCCAGCATTTT. The encoded protein is CASSYQGAWGNQPQHF.

The gene calls are TRBV10-3 and TRBJ2-1; 10 bases line up with TRBD2. The V and J ends lost 3 bases and 4 bases, in that order; junction bases with no gene match: 6. The germline gives CDR1 ENHRY, CDR2 SYGVKD. The CDR3 is made up of 16 amino acids. This CDR3 is CAISEITSGVYNEQFF. The CDR3, as DNA: TGTGCCATCAGTGAAATCACTAGCGGGGTATACAATGAGCAGTTCTTC.

The V gene is TRBV7-9, the J gene TRBJ1-4; 9 nucleotides match TRBD1. The V and J ends lost 4 bases and 8 bases, in that order; junction bases with no gene match: 8. This CDR3 spans 15 amino acids. CDR1 SEHNR and CDR2 FQNEAQ come from the germline V gene (reference sequence). The CDR3 protein is CASSSQTGGGEKLFF. For the CDR3, the DNA is TGTGCCAGCAGCTCCCAGACAGGGGGAGGAGAAAAACTGTTTTTT.

The chain combines TRBV7-3 with TRBJ2-3, with 10 bases aligning to TRBD2. The CDR3 contains 19 residues. Unmatched junction bases numbered 13, after V lost 4 bases and J lost 0 bases. From germline, CDR1 is SGHTA and CDR2 FQGTGA. CDR3 loop: CASSSSLAGALSSTDTQYF. CDR3 in DNA: TGTGCCAGCAGCTCATCTCTAGCGGGGGCCCTTAGTAGCACAGATACGCAGTATTTT. Full variable domain (rest looked up from reference TRBV7-3 and TRBJ2-3): GAGVSQTPSNKVTEKGKYVELRCDPISGHTALYWYRQSLGQGPEFLIYFQGTGAADDSGLPNDRFFAVRPEGSVSTLKIQRTERGDSAVYLCASSSSLAGALSSTDTQYFGPGTRLTVL.

The gene calls are TRBV6-1 and TRBJ1-4; no clear D gene. Germline loops: CDR1 MNHNS, CDR2 SASEGT. Trimming left V 3 bases short and J 0 bases short, with 14 bases between. The CDR3 consists of 17 residues. CDR3 protein: CASSDQKSTATNEKLFF. CDR3 in DNA: TGTGCCAGCAGTGATCAGAAATCGACGGCAACTAATGAAAAACTGTTTTTT.

This chain links TRBV5-5 with TRBJ2-5; 13 bases are shared with TRBD2. This CDR3 contains 16 residues. V shed 4 bases, J shed 5 bases, and the junction held 8 bases outside the gene matches. CDR1 and CDR2 (germline): SGHKS, YYEKEE (reference sequence). CDR3 amino acids: CASSRRLAGGAETQYF. CDR3 in DNA: TGTGCCAGCAGCCGACGACTAGCGGGAGGTGCCGAGACCCAGTACTTC.

This chain links TRBV9 with TRBJ1-6; 9 positions match TRBD1. V dropped 3 bases and J dropped 8; count of bases not matched to a gene: 6. This CDR3 region has 15 residues. Germline V CDR1 and CDR2: SGDLS, YYNGEE. The DNA of the CDR3 is TGTGCCAGCAGCGGTAACAGGGGGCGCGATTCACCCCTCCACTTT. Protein product: CASSGNRGRDSPLHF.

The chain has TRBV27 and TRBJ2-5; 9 bases agree with TRBD1. V shed 5 bases and J 5 bases; nucleotides not matched to a gene: 6. This CDR3 is built from 14 residues. Germline CDR1 reads MNHEY; CDR2 reads SMNVEV (reference sequence). The CDR3 DNA follows: TGTGCCAGCAGTCCAACAGGGGGCGCGGAGACCCAGTACTTC. Amino acid sequence: CASSPTGGAETQYF.

The chain links TRBV11-2 to TRBJ2-1; D remains unclear. The germline CDR1 and CDR2 sequences are SGHAT and FQNNGV. CDR3 size: 15 residues. V gave up 3 bases and J gave up 4 bases, with 13 bases separating them. CDR3 loop: CASSLDLGNYNEQFF. The CDR3 coding sequence is TGTGCCAGCAGCTTGGACCTGGGGAATTACAATGAGCAGTTCTTC.